This is a list of T cell receptor beta chains from one sample in a study of blood T cell repertoires in COVID-19. Assay: immunoSEQ multiplex PCR; the TCRdb copy retains only in-frame clones and omits some. Here the sample spans about 140,000 clones, around 87% being singletons. Specimen: peripheral blood. These receptors came from a human donor in a cohort sampled during active COVID-19. Each CDR3 is given with its conserved first and last residue. D genes are given only for firm matches. A row's size may be missing; if present it is once, few, many or a size class.

TRBV5-6	TRBJ2-3	NA	NA	TGTGCCAGCAGGGCAAAGTCCACAGATACGCAGTATTTT	CASRAKSTDTQYF
TRBV18	TRBJ2-1	TRBD1	NA	TGTGCCAGCTCACCTCCCGGGACAGCCTCCTACAATGAGCAGTTCTTC	CASSPPGTASYNEQFF
TRBV4-1	TRBJ2-5	TRBD2	NA	TGCGCCAGCAGCCAAGAAGGCGGGGGAAGGGAGACCCAGTACTTC	CASSQEGGGRETQYF
TRBV27	TRBJ2-3	NA	once	TGTGCCAGCAGCGATAGGACCAGGCGGGCCCGAAGTGAAGATACGCAGTATTTT	CASSDRTRRARSEDTQYF
TRBV28	TRBJ2-7	TRBD1	NA	TGTGCCAGCAGGTCGACAGGGGACGAGCAGTACTTC	CASRSTGDEQYF
TRBV5-1	TRBJ1-1	NA	NA	TGCGCCAGCAGCTCCAGGGGAACGAGCACTGAAGCTTTCTTT	CASSSRGTSTEAFF
TRBV27	TRBJ2-1	NA	few	TGTGCCAGCAGTTCTAGGCTGGTATACAATGAGCAGTTCTTC	CASSSRLVYNEQFF
TRBV2	TRBJ2-3	NA	NA	TGTGCCAGCAGTCTGGAGGGCTTCACAGATACGCAGTATTTT	CASSLEGFTDTQYF
TRBV28	TRBJ2-5	NA	NA	TGTGCCAGCAGTTTAGACGGAGAGTTCAAAGAGACCCAGTACTTC	CASSLDGEFKETQYF
TRBV5-1	TRBJ1-2	TRBD1	NA	TGCGCCAGCTCCCCGGGACAGGGCGGGGGCTACACCTTC	CASSPGQGGGYTF
TRBV6-4	TRBJ1-5	NA	NA	TGTGCCAGCAGTGACCAGGGCGGAGGCAATCAGCCCCAGCATTTT	CASSDQGGGNQPQHF
TRBV28	TRBJ1-2	TRBD1	NA	TGTGCCAGCAGTGGACAGGGCTATGGCTACACCTTC	CASSGQGYGYTF
TRBV28	TRBJ1-3	NA	NA	TGTGCCAGCAGTTTATCCCCAGGGGCTGGAAACACCATATATTTT	CASSLSPGAGNTIYF
TRBV27	TRBJ2-7	TRBD1	NA	TGTGCCAGCACGGGGACAGGGGGACGCGAGCAGTACTTC	CASTGTGGREQYF
TRBV10-2	TRBJ2-5	TRBD2	NA	TGCGCCAGCAGTGAGGGCCCACTAGCGACCAAAGAGACCCAGTACTTC	CASSEGPLATKETQYF
TRBV30	TRBJ1-1	NA	NA	TGTGCCTGGTCGTTCGGGTACACTGAAGCTTTCTTT	CAWSFGYTEAFF
TRBV7-2	TRBJ2-1	TRBD2	NA	TGTGCCAGCAGCTTGGGACTAGCGGGAGAGGATAAGCAGTTCTTC	CASSLGLAGEDKQFF